These 20 T cell receptor beta chains came from one sample sequenced in a study of T cell changes during pregnancy in multiple sclerosis. Assay used: immunoSEQ multiplex PCR; TCRdb lists only in-frame clones, some missing. The sample shows 65,000 to 70,000 clones, around 90% of them seen only once. Sequenced material: peripheral blood, taken in the first trimester of pregnancy. Receptors were obtained from a female donor with multiple sclerosis, enrolled in a pregnancy study.

The V gene is TRBV2, the J gene TRBJ2-1, with D possibly TRBD2 on 5 matching bases. Looked up from germline, CDR1 is SNHLY and CDR2 is FYNNEI. V shed 3 bases and J shed 3 bases, with 12 bases lying between them. This CDR3 region has 15 residues. The CDR3 DNA is TGTGCCAGCAGTGACGGGTGGGCGGGCTACAATGAGCAGTTCTTC. Translated, it gives CASSDGWAGYNEQFF.

The J gene is TRBJ1-4, the V gene TRBV6-1; D is unresolved. The CDR3 is 14 amino acids. Germline V gene data show CDR1 as MNHNS and CDR2 as SASEGT. V was trimmed by 2 bases and J by 9 bases, leaving 13 bases between them. CDR3 DNA sequence: TGTGCCAGCAGTGAAATTTCGTCCGTCCAAAAACTGTTTTTT. Protein product: CASSEISSVQKLFF.

The rearrangement links TRBV29-1 to TRBJ2-7, with 7 bases lining up with TRBD2. In germline, CDR1 is SQVTM, CDR2 ANQGSEA. The V and J ends lost 6 bases and 6 bases, in that order; junction bases with no gene match: 8. This CDR3 is built from 12 residues. In nucleotides, the CDR3 is TGCAGCGTCCAACCTGGGGGGGGCGAGCAGTACTTC. Translated, it gives CSVQPGGGEQYF.

The rearrangement joins TRBV10-3 to TRBJ1-2; 7 bases agree with TRBD1. This CDR3 is built from 14 residues. Germline V gives CDR1 ENHRY, CDR2 SYGVKD. The J segment lost 6 bases and the V segment lost 6 bases, leaving 10 bases of the junction unmatched. The chain's CDR3 is CAISLGLDRDGYTF. In nucleotides, the CDR3 is TGTGCCATCAGCCTCGGCCTAGACAGGGATGGCTACACCTTC.

This clone was observed once. The J gene is TRBJ2-2, the V gene TRBV6-1; 10 positions agree with TRBD1. CDR1 and CDR2 (germline): MNHNS, SASEGT. V lost 4 bases and J lost 8; bases outside the gene matches: 4. The CDR3 runs 14 residues. CDR3 sequence reads: CASSGDRGKGELFF. CDR3 DNA: TGTGCCAGCAGTGGGGACAGGGGAAAGGGGGAGCTGTTTTTT.

The rearrangement joins TRBV7-2 to TRBJ2-5; D not certain. Deletions cut 1 base from V and 2 bases from J, with 8 bases between. This CDR3 comprises 14 residues. The germline gives CDR1 SGHTA, CDR2 FQGNSA. DNA of the CDR3: TGTGCCAGCAGCTTAGATCCAGTACAAGAGACCCAGTACTTC. It yields the protein CASSLDPVQETQYF.

The chain has TRBV19 and TRBJ1-1; possible D gene TRBD1, 5 bases. Deletions cut 7 bases from V and 7 bases from J, with 10 bases between. Germline V gene sequence: CDR1 LNHDA, CDR2 SQIVND (reference sequence). The CDR3 runs to 11 residues. DNA of the CDR3: TGTGCCAGTACTCCGGGGGTTGAAGCTTTCTTT. Amino acid sequence: CASTPGVEAFF.

The chain joins TRBV18 to TRBJ1-5; tentatively, D is TRBD1 (5 bases). CDR1 KGHSH and CDR2 LQKENI come from the germline V gene. This CDR3 contains 14 residues. V was cut by 1 base and J by 3 bases, with 7 bases left in between. The CDR3 region has the DNA TGTGCCAGCTCACCACTAGGGGACAATCAGCCCCAGCATTTT. This gives the protein CASSPLGDNQPQHF.

The chain is built from TRBV10-3 and TRBJ2-7, with TRBD1 as a possible D gene (6 bases). Trimming removed 0 bases from V and 3 bases from J, with 12 bases in between. Germline-derived CDR1 and CDR2 are ENHRY and SYGVKD. The CDR3 consists of 15 residues. CDR3 loop: CAISESTGQSYEQYF. In DNA form, the CDR3 reads TGTGCCATCAGTGAGTCGACTGGACAGAGCTACGAGCAGTACTTC.

V is TRBV5-6 and J is TRBJ1-1, with 7 bases matching TRBD1. CDR1 is SGHDT, CDR2 YYEEEE, per germline. Unmatched junction bases numbered 7, after V lost 5 bases and J lost 0 bases. There are 15 residues in the CDR3. DNA of the CDR3: TGTGCCAGCAGGGGTAGGGGGCGCATGAACACTGAAGCTTTCTTT. Residues: CASRGRGRMNTEAFF. Full variable domain (missing parts from reference TRBV5-6 and TRBJ1-1): DAGVTQSPTHLIKTRGQQVTLRCSPKSGHDTVSWYQQALGQGPQFIFQYYEEEERQRGNFPDRFSGHQFPNYSSELNVNALLLGDSALYLCASRGRGRMNTEAFFGQGTRLTVV.

The V and J genes are TRBV7-9 and TRBJ1-3; D unresolved. Trimming left V 0 bases short and J 2 bases short, with 17 bases between. This CDR3 has 18 residues. Per the germline V gene, CDR1 is SEHNR and CDR2 is FQNEAQ (reference sequence). CDR3 nucleotide sequence: TGTGCCAGCAGCTTAGCCTCCGGGGATTCGGTGCCTGGAAACACCATATATTTT. It encodes CASSLASGDSVPGNTIYF.

The rearrangement joins TRBV5-4 to TRBJ2-2, with D possibly being TRBD1 (5 bases). The CDR3 extends over 16 amino acids. The V end was cut by 0 bases, the J end by 1 base, with 10 bases between. The V gene's germline CDR1 is SGHNT and CDR2 YYREEE (reference sequence). This CDR3 reads CASSLAYQGNTGELFF. The CDR3 nucleotides are TGTGCCAGCAGCTTGGCGTATCAGGGGAACACCGGGGAGCTGTTTTTT.

This sequence joins TRBV5-8 and TRBJ2-5; TRBD1 agrees at 9 bases. Germline loops: CDR1 SGHTS, CDR2 YDEGEE. This CDR3 region has 16 residues. With 0 bases clipped from V and 2 bases from J, the junction kept 5 bases outside the gene matches. Written as DNA, the CDR3 is TGTGCCAGCAGCTTGGTTTGGACAGGGGATCAAGAGACCCAGTACTTC. Amino acid sequence: CASSLVWTGDQETQYF.

The sample holds one count of this clone. The genes are TRBV2 and TRBJ2-6; 7 bases fit TRBD1. The V gene's germline CDR1 is SNHLY and CDR2 FYNNEI. The CDR3 sequence is 17 residues long. Trimming took 8 bases from V and 0 from J; bases not matched to a gene: 10. The DNA for the CDR3 is TGTGCCAGCCTGAGACGGGACAGAGACTCTGGGGCCAACGTCCTGACTTTC. This codes for CASLRRDRDSGANVLTF.

J is TRBJ2-1 and V is TRBV5-6; D gene unclear. There are 15 residues in the CDR3. The germline V gene encodes CDR1 SGHDT and CDR2 YYEEEE. V gave up 2 bases and J gave up 4 bases, with 13 bases separating them. CDR3 residues: CASSFRLVAYNEQFF. Written as DNA, the CDR3 is TGTGCCAGCAGCTTTCGCCTCGTCGCGTACAATGAGCAGTTCTTC.

The V gene is TRBV27, the J gene TRBJ2-1; 11 nucleotides agree with TRBD2. Per the germline V gene, CDR1 is MNHEY and CDR2 is SMNVEV (reference sequence). This CDR3 region has 15 residues. Trimming removed 6 bases from V and 9 bases from J; junction bases left unmatched: 10. CDR3 DNA: TGTGCCAGCAGCCTTCTAACTAGCGGGAGTCTTGAGCAGTTCTTC. This encodes CASSLLTSGSLEQFF.

The chain has TRBV27 and TRBJ2-5, with 7 positions matching TRBD1. Germline lookup yields CDR1 MNHEY and CDR2 SMNVEV (reference sequence). V shed 8 bases, J shed 5 bases, and the junction held 14 bases outside the gene matches. This CDR3 has 15 amino acids. CDR3 nucleotide sequence: TGTGCCAGCCAAGCGACCAAACAGGGGCGGGAGACCCAGTACTTC. Translated, it gives CASQATKQGRETQYF.

The CDR3 nucleotides read TGCGCCAGCAGCACGGGACTAGCGGGGTCCACAGATACGCAGTATTTT. Translating it yields CASSTGLAGSTDTQYF. The chain joins TRBV5-1 to TRBJ2-3; 13 bases agree with TRBD2. Germline V CDR1 and CDR2: SGHRS, YFSETQ. V lost 4 bases to trimming and J lost 2 bases; unmatched junction nucleotides: 4. This CDR3 is 16 amino acids long.

V is TRBV5-1 and J is TRBJ2-3; a possible D gene is TRBD2 (5 bases). Trimming shortened V by 4 bases and J by 6 bases, and 21 bases separated the two germline ends. The CDR3 runs 16 residues. Germline V gives CDR1 SGHRS, CDR2 YFSETQ. The CDR3 protein is CASSRLGGPLPDTQYF. In DNA, the CDR3 is TGCGCCAGCAGCCGCTTAGGCGGGCCCCTCCCCGATACGCAGTATTTT. Based on the CDR3 plus reference TRBV5-1 and TRBJ2-3, the full variable domain is KAGVTQTPRYLIKTRGQQVTLSCSPISGHRSVSWYQQTPGQGLQFLFEYFSETQRNKGNFPGRFSGRQFSNSRSEMNVSTLELGDSALYLCASSRLGGPLPDTQYFGPGTRLTVL.

The CDR3 loop reads CASSPRDRNYGYTF. CDR3 nucleotides: TGCGCCAGCAGCCCGAGGGACAGGAACTATGGCTACACCTTC. V gene TRBV5-1 combines with J gene TRBJ1-2; 8 positions agree with TRBD1. The CDR3 is 14 amino acids. V shed 4 bases, J shed 2 bases, and the junction held 4 bases outside the gene matches. CDR1 SGHRS and CDR2 YFSETQ come from the germline V gene.